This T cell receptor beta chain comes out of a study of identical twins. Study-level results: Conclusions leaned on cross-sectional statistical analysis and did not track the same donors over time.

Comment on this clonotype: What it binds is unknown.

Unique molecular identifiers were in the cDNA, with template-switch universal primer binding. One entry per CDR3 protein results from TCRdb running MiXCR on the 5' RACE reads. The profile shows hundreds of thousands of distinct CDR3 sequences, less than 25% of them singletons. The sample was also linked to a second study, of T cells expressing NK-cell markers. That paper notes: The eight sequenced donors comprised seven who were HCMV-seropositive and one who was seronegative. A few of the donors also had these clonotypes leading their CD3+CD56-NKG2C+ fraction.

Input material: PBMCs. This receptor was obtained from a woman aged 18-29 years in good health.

The CDR3 region has the DNA TGTGCCAGCAGCTTAGTTCACAATGAGCAGTTCTTC. Its protein product is CASSLVHNEQFF. The rearrangement links TRBV7-9 to TRBJ2-1; unclear D gene. CDR3 length: 12 amino acids. The germline V and J ends were trimmed by 1 base and 5 bases, with 3 bases remaining between them. The germline V gene encodes CDR1 SEHNR and CDR2 FQNEAQ (reference sequence).